This T cell receptor (beta chain) was recorded in a study of shared clonotypes between healthy human individuals. This clone was recorded once. This CDR3 spans 15 amino acids. V trimming: 5 bases; J trimming: 5 bases; junction bases outside the gene matches: 9. Germline loops: CDR1 SGHVS, CDR2 FQNEAQ. Sequencing used immunoSEQ multiplex PCR; TCRdb keeps in-frame clones, though not all of them. The profile shows fewer than 1.6 million clones, approximately 98.5% of them singletons. The sequencing input was naive CD4+ T cells sorted from blood. This sample's subset: CD45RA+ positively selected. The chain links TRBV7-8 to TRBJ2-1; TRBD1 matches 7 bases. This TCR was sampled from a young man in good health. The CDR3 region is CASSTRQGSDNEQFF. CDR3 in DNA: TGTGCCAGCAGCACCCGACAGGGTTCGGACAATGAGCAGTTCTTC.